This T cell receptor beta chain comes out of a study of molecular identifiers for immune sequencing clone quantification. Study information: In replicates, RNA from roughly 21,000 or 96,000 naive CD8 cells was divided five ways and four parts were sequenced.

Regarding the study as a whole: Over 99% of effector molecules, yet under 1% of naive-cell molecules, were held by clones above 20 RNA copies.

Trimming shortened V by 0 bases and J by 8 bases, and 14 bases separated the two germline ends. CDR1 PRHDT and CDR2 FYEKMQ come from the germline V gene (reference sequence). This CDR3 has 15 amino acids. Library preparation followed earlier protocols using designated TCR primers. TCRdb re-called the PCR reads with MiXCR, one entry per CDR3 protein. The table lists over 550,000 distinct CDR3 sequences, 25% of them singletons, with 0.7% to 0.95% in the top ten. This clonotype was detected only a few times. Its specificity is unknown. The chain joins TRBV13 to TRBJ2-1; D gene uncertain. Sequencing was performed on naive CD8+ T cells from blood, with Jurkat cell RNA spiked in. Subset described: FACS-sorted CD8+CD4-CCR7+CD45RA+ naive T cells. This clonotype originated in a human donor in good health. Some libraries in this study had Jurkat cell RNA spiked in. This chain's CDR3 is CASSLGAPGMDEQFF. The CDR3 nucleotides read TGTGCCAGCAGCTTAGGTGCCCCTGGGATGGATGAGCAGTTCTTC.